This TCR beta chain was obtained from a study of blood T cell repertoires in COVID-19. Turning to the study itself: Acute-phase and convalescent COVID-19 samples originated in the United States, Italy and Spain.

Method: immunoSEQ multiplex PCR; TCRdb's copy keeps in-frame clones and lacks some. The top ten hold 1% of the sample, which has about 78,000 clones, around 90% seen once. In germline, CDR1 is SGHNT, CDR2 YENEEA. CDR3 length equals 15 residues. The ends lost 1 base at V and 4 bases at J; junction bases unmatched: 3. The material sequenced was peripheral blood. This TCR was sampled from a woman aged 45-65 years in a cohort sampled during active COVID-19. The gene calls are TRBV11-3 and TRBJ2-3, with 9 nucleotides matching TRBD2. CDR3 amino acids: CASSLGAGGPDTQYF. CDR3 DNA sequence: TGTGCCAGCAGCTTAGGTGCGGGAGGGCCAGATACGCAGTATTTT.